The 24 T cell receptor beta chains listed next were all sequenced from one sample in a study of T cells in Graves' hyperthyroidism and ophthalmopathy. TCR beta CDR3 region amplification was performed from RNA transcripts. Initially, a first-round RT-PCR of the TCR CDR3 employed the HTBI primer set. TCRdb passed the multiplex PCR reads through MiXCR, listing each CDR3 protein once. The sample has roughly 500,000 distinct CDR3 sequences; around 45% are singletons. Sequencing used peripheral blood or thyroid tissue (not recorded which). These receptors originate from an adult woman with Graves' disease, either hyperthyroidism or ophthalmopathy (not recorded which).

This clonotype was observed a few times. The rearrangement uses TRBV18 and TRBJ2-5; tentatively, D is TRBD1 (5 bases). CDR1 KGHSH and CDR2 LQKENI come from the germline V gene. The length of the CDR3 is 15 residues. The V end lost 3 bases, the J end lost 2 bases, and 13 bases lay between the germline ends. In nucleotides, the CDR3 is TGTGCCAGCTCACCTGAAGGGGCTCGGCAAGAGACCCAGTACTTC. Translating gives CASSPEGARQETQYF.

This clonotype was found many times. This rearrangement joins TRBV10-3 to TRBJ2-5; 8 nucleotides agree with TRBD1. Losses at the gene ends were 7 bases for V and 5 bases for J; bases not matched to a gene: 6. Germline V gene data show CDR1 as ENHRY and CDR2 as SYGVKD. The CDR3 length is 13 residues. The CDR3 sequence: CAIKAGGDETQYF. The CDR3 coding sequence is TGTGCCATCAAGGCAGGGGGCGATGAGACCCAGTACTTC.

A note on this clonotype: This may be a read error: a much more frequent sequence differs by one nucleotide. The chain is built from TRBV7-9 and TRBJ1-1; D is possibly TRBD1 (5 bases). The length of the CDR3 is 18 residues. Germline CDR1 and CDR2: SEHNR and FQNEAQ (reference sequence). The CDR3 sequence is CAISLGRGTRRENTEAFF. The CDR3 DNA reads TGTGCCATCAGCTTAGGTAGGGGCACCCGAAGAGAGAACACTGAAGCTTTCTTT.

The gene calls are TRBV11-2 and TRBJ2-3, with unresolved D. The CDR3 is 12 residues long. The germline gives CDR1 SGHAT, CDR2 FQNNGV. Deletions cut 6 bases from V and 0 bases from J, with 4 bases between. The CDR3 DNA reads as TGTGCCAGCAGTACTAGCACAGATACGCAGTATTTT. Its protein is CASSTSTDTQYF.

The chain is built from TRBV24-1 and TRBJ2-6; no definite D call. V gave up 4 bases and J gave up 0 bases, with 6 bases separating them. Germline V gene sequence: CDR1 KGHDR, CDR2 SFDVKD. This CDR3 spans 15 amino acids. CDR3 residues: CATSETTSGANVLTF. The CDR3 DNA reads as TGTGCCACCAGTGAGACGACCTCTGGGGCCAACGTCCTGACTTTC.

The DNA of the CDR3 is TGTGCCAGCAGGGGAGGGGAGACCCAGCATTTT. Its protein is CASRGGETQHF. The V and J genes are TRBV11-2 and TRBJ1-5, with a possible D match to TRBD1 (5 bases). This CDR3 region has 11 residues. Germline V gene data show CDR1 as SGHAT and CDR2 as FQNNGV. The germline V and J ends were trimmed by 6 bases and 11 bases, with 11 bases remaining between them.

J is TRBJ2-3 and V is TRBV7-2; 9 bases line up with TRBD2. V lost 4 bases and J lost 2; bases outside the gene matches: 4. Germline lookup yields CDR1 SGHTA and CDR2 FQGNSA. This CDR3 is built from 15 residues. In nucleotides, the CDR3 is TGTGCCAGCAGCTCCTGGACTAGCGTCACAGATACGCAGTATTTT. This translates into CASSSWTSVTDTQYF.

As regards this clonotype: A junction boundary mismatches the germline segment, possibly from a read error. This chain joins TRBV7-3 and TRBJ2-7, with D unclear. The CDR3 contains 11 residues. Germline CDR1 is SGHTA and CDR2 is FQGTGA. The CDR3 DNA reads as TGTGCCAGCAGCCAGAAGACGGGCTACGACTTC. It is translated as CASSQKTGYDF.

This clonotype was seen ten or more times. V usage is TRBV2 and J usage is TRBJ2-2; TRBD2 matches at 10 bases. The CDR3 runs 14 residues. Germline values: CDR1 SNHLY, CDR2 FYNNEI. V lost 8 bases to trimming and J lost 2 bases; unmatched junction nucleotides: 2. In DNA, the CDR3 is TGTGCCAGCCAGCGGGAGGGCAACACCGGGGAGCTGTTTTTT. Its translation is CASQREGNTGELFF.

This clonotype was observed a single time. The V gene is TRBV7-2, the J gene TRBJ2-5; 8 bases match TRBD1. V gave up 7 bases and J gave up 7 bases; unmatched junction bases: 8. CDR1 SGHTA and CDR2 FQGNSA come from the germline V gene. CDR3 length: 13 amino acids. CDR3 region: CASTLSGTGTQYF. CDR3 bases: TGTGCCAGCACCCTGTCCGGGACAGGGACCCAGTACTTC.

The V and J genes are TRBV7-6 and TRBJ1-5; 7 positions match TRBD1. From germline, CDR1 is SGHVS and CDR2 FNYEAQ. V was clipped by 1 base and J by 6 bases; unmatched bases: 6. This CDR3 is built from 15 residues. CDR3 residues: CASSLGQGLGQPQHF. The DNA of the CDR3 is TGTGCCAGCAGCTTAGGACAGGGTCTCGGTCAGCCCCAGCATTTT.

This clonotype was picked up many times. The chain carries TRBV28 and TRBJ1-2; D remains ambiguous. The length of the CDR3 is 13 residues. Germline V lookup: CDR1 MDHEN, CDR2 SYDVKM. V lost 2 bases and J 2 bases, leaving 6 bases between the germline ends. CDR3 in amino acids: CASSLIGNYGYTF. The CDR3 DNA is TGTGCCAGCAGTTTAATAGGGAACTATGGCTACACCTTC.

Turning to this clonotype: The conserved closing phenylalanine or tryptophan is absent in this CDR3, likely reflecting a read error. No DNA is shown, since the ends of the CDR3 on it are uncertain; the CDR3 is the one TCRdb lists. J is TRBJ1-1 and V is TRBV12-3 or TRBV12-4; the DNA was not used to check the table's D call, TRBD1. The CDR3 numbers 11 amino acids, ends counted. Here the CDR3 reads CASSPRDRIFS.

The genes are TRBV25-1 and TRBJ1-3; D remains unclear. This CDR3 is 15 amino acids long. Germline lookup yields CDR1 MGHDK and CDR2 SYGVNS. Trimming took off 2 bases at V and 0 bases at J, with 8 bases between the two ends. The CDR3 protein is CASSEVSSSGNTIYF. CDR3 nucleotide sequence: TGTGCCAGCAGTGAAGTATCGAGCTCTGGAAACACCATATATTTT.

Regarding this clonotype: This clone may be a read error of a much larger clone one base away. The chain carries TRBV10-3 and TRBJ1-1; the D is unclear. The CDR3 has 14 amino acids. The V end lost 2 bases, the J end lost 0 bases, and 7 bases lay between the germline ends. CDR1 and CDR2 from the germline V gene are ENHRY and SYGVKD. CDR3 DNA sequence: TGTGCCATCAGTGAGGGCGGCATGAACACTGAAGCTTTCTTT. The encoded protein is CAISEGGMNTEAFF.

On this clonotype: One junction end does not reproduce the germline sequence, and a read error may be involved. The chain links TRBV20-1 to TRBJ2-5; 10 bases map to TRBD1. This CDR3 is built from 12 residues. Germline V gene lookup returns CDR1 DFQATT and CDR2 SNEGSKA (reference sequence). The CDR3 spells CSAMTGGGTRYF. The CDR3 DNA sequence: TGCAGTGCTATGACAGGGGGCGGGACCCGGTACTTC.

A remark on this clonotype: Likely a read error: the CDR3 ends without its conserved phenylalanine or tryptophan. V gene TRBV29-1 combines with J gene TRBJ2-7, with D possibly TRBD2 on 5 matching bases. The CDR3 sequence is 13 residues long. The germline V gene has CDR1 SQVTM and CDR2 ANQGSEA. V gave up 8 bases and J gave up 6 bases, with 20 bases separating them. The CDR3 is CSSLGREVSEQYS. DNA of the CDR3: TGCAGCAGTTTAGGACGGGAAGTCAGCGAGCAGTACTCC.

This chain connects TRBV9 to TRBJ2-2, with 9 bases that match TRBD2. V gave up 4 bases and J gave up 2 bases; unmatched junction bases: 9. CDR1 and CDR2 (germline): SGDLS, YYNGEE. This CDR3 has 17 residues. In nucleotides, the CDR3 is TGTGCCAGCAGCATACAGGGAGCGGGAGGTAACACCGGGGAGCTGTTTTTT. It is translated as CASSIQGAGGNTGELFF.

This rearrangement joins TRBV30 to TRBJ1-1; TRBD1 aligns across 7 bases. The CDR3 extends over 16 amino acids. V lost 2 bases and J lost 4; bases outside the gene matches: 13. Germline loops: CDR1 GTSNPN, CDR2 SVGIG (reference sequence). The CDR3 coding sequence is TGTGCCTGGAGTAACAGACAGGGAGGTTTGCCCACTGAAGCTTTCTTT. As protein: CAWSNRQGGLPTEAFF. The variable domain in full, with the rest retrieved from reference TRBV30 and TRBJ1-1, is SQTIHQWPATLVQPVGSPLSLECTVEGTSNPNLYWYRQAAGRGLQLLFYSVGIGQISSEVPQNLSASRPQDRQFILSSKKLLLSDSGFYLCAWSNRQGGLPTEAFFGQGTRLTVV.

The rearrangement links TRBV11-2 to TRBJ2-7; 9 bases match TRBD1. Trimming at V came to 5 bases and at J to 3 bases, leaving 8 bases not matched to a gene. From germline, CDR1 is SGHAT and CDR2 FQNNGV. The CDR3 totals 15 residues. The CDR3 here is CASSTRQGVVYEQYF. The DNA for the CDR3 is TGTGCCAGCAGCACAAGACAGGGGGTCGTCTACGAGCAGTACTTC.

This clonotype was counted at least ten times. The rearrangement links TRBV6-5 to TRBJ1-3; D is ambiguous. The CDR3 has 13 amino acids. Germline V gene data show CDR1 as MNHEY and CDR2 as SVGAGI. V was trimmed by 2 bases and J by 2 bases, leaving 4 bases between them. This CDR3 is CASSYDPGNTIYF. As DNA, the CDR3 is TGTGCCAGCAGTTACGACCCTGGAAACACCATATATTTT.

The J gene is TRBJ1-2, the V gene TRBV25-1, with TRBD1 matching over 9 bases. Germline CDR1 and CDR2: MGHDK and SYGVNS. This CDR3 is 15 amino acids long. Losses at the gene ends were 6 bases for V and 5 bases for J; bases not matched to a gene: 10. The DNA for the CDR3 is TGTGCCAGCAGCTCGCCCGGGACAGGGTCATATGGCTACACCTTC. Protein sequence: CASSSPGTGSYGYTF.

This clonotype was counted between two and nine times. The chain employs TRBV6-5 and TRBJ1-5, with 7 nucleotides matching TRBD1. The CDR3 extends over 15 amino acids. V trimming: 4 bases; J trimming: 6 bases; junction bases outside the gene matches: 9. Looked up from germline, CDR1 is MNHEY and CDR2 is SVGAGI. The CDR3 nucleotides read TGTGCCAGCAGTTTCGACAGGGAGCAAGCTCAGCCCCAGCATTTT. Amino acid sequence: CASSFDREQAQPQHF.

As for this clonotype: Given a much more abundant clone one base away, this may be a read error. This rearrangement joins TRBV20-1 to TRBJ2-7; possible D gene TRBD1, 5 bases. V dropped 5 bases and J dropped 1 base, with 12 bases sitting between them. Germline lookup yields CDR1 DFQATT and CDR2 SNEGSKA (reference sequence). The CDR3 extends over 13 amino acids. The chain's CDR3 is CSADRTMSYEQYF. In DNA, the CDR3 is TGCAGTGCTGACAGAACAATGTCCTACGAGCAGTACTTC.